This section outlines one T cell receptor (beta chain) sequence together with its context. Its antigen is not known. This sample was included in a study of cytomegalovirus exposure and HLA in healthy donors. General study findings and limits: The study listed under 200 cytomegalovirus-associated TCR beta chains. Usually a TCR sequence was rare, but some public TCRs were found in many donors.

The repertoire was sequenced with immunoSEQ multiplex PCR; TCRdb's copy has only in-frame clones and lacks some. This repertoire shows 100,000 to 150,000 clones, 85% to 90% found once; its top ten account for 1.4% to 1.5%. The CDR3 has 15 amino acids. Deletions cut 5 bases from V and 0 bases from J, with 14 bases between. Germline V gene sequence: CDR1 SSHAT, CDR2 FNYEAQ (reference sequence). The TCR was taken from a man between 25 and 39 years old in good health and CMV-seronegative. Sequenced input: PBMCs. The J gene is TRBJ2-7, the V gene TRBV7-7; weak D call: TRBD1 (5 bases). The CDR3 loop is CASSLRADSSYEQYF. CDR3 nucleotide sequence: TGTGCCAGCAGCCTTCGGGCTGACAGCTCCTACGAGCAGTACTTC.